Detailed here is one TCR beta chain. Germline V gene lookup returns CDR1 SGHNT and CDR2 YENEEA. V lost 4 bases and J 5 bases, leaving 20 bases between the germline ends. CDR3 length: 16 amino acids. These data originate in a study of sequential checkpoint blockade in melanoma. About the research overall: Maintenance nivolumab came after either treatment sequence. TCRbeta immunosequencing was performed on DNA from 91 pretreatment melanoma tumor samples.

Measured with immunoSEQ multiplex PCR; TCRdb has only the in-frame clones, and not every one. The sample includes about 12,000 clones, about 26% of them seen just once. Treatment defined: randomized to nivolumab then ipilimumab (arm A) or the reverse (arm B). This chain joins TRBV11-3 and TRBJ1-1, with D maybe TRBD1 (5 bases). This clonotype was sampled from a human donor with melanoma. The sequenced sample was tumor tissue (inferred from file names), obtained from a patient given nivolumab and ipilimumab in sequence. CDR3 bases: TGTGCCAGCAGCTCTACGATGGTAAAGGGGCGGACTGAAGCTTTCTTT. Translated: CASSSTMVKGRTEAFF. Together with reference TRBV11-3 and TRBJ1-1, the CDR3 gives the full variable domain: EAGVVQSPRYKIIEKKQPVAFWCNPISGHNTLYWYLQNLGQGPELLIRYENEEAVDDSQLPKDRFSAERLKGVDSTLKIQPAELGDSAVYLCASSSTMVKGRTEAFFGQGTRLTVV.